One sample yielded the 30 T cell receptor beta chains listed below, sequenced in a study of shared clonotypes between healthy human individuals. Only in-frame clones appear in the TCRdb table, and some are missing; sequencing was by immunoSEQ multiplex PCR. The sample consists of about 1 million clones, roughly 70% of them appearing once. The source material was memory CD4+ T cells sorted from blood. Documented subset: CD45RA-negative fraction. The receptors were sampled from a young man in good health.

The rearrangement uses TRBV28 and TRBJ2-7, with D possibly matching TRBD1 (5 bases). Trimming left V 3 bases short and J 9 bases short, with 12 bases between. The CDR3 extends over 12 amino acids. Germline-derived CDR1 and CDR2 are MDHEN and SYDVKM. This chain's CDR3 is CASSLWERGQYF. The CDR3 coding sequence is TGTGCCAGCAGTTTGTGGGAAAGGGGGCAGTACTTC.

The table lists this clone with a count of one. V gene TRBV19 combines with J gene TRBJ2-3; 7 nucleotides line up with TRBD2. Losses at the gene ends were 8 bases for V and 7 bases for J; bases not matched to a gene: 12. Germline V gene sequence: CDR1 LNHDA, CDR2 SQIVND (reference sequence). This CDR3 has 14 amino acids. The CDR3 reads CASVGTGGKNTQYF. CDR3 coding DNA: TGTGCCAGTGTGGGAACGGGGGGTAAAAATACGCAGTATTTT.

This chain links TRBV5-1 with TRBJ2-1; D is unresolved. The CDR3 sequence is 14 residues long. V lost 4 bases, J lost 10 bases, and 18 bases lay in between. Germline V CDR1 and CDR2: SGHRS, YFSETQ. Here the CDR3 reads CASSPVGPNWEQFF. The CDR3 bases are TGCGCCAGCAGCCCCGTTGGGCCGAACTGGGAGCAGTTCTTC.

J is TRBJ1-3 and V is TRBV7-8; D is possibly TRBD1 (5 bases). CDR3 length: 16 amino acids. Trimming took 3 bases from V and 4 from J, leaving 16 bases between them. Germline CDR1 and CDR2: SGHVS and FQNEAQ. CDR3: CASSLRDGGRGNTIYF. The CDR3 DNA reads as TGTGCCAGCAGCTTGCGGGACGGGGGAAGGGGAAACACCATATATTTT.

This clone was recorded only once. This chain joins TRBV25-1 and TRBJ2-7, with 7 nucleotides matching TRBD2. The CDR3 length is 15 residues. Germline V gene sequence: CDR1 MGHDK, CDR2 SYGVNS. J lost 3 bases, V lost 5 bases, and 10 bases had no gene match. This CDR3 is CASSPPGTTFYEQYF. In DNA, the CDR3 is TGTGCCAGCAGTCCCCCGGGGACTACCTTCTACGAGCAGTACTTC.

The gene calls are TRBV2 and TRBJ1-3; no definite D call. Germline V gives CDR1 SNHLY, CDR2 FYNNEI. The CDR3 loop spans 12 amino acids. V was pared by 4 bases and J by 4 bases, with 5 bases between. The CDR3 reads CASSGLGNTIYF. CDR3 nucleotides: TGTGCCAGCAGTGGTTTAGGAAACACCATATATTTT. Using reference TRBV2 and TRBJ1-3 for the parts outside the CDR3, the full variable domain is EPEVTQTPSHQVTQMGQEVILRCVPISNHLYFYWYRQILGQKVEFLVSFYNNEISEKSEIFDDQFSVERPDGSNFTLKIRSTKLEDSAMYFCASSGLGNTIYFGEGSWLTVV.

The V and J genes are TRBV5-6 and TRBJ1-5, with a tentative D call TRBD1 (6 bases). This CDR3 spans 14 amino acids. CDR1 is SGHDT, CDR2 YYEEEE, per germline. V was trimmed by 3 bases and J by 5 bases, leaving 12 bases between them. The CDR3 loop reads CASSYQDRDQPQHF. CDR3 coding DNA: TGTGCCAGCAGCTATCAGGACAGAGATCAGCCCCAGCATTTT.

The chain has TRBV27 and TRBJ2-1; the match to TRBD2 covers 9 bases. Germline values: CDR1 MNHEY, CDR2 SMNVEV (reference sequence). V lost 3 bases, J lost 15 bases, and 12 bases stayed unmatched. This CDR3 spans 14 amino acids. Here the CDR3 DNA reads TGTGCCAGCAGTTTCCGTAATTTAGCGGGAGATGCGTTCTTC. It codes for CASSFRNLAGDAFF.

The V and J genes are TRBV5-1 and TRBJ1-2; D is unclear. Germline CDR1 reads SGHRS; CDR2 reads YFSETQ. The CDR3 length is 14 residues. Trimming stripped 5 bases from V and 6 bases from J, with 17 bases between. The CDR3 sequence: CASSPDGDVNGYTF. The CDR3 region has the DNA TGCGCCAGCAGTCCCGACGGGGATGTCAATGGCTACACCTTC.

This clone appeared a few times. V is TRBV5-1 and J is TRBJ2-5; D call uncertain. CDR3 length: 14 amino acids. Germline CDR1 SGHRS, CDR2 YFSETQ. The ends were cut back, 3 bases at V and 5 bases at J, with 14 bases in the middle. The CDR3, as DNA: TGCGCCAGCAGCTCCTCCCCCGGGTCGGAGACCCAGTACTTC. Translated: CASSSSPGSETQYF.

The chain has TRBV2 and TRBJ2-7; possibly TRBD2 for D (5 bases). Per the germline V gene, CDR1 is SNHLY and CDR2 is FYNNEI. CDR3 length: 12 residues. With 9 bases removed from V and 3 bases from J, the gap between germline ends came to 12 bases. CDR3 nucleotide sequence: TGTGCCAGTTTCCGGGATTTCTACGAGCAGTACTTC. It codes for CASFRDFYEQYF.

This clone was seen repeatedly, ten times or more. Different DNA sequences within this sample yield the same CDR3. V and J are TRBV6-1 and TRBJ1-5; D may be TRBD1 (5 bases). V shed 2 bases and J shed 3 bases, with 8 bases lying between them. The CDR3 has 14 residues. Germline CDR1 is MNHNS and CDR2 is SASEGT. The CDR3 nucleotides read TGTGCCAGCAGTGAATCAGGGTCCAATCAGCCCCAGCATTTT. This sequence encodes CASSESGSNQPQHF.

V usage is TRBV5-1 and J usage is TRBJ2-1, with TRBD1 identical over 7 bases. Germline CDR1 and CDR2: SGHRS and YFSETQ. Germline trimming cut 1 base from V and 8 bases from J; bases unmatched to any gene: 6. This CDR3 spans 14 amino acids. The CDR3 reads CASSLPGGVDEQFF. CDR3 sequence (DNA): TGCGCCAGCAGCTTGCCAGGGGGTGTGGATGAGCAGTTCTTC.

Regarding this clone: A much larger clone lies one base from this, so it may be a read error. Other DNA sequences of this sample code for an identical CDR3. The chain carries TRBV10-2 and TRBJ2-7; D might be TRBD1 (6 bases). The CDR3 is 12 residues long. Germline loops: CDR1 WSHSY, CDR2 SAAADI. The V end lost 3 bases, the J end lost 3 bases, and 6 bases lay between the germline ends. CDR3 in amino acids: CASSEGGYEQYF. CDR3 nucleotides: TGCGCCAGCAGTGAAGGGGGCTACGAGCAGTACTTC.

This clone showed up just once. The CDR3 DNA sequence: TGTGCCAGCAGCTTAATGTCCGACTATGGCACAGATACGCAGTATTTT. Its translation is CASSLMSDYGTDTQYF. The J gene is TRBJ2-3, the V gene TRBV11-1, with a tentative D call TRBD2 (5 bases). CDR1 is SGHAT, CDR2 FQDESV, per germline (reference sequence). This CDR3 is 16 amino acids long. Trimming cost V 2 bases and J 1 base, with 13 bases left between them.

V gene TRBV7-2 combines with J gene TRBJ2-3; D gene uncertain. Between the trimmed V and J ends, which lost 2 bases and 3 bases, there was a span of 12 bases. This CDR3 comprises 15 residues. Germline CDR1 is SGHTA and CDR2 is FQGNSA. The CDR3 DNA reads TGTGCCAGCAGCTTAATCCCCAGCATAACAGATACGCAGTATTTT. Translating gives CASSLIPSITDTQYF.

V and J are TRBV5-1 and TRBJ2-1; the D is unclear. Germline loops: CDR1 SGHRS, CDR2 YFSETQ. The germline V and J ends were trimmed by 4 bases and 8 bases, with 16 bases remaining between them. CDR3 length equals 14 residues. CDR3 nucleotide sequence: TGCGCCAGCAGCAGGAGTGGTAGTCGGGATGAGCAGTTCTTC. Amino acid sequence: CASSRSGSRDEQFF.

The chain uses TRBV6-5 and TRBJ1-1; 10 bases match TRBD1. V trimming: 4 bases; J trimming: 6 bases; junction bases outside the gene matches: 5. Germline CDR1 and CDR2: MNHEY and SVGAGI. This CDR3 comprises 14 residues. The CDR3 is CASSSRTGGSEAFF. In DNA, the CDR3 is TGTGCCAGCAGTTCCCGGACAGGGGGATCTGAAGCTTTCTTT.

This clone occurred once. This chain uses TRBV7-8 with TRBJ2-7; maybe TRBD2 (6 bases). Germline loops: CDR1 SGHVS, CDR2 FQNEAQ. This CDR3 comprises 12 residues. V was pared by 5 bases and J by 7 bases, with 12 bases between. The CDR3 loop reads CASSGGIGEQYF. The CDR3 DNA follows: TGTGCCAGCAGCGGAGGGATCGGGGAGCAGTACTTC.

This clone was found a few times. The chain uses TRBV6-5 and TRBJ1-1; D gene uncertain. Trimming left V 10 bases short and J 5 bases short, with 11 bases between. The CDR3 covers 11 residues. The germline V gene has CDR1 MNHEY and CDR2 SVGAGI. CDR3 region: CATQHGTEAFF. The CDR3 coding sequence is TGTGCCACCCAGCACGGGACTGAAGCTTTCTTT.

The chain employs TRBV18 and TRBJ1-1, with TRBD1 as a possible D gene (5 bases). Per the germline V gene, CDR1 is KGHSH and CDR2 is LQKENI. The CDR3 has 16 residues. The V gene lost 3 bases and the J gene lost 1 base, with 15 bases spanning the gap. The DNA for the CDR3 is TGTGCCAGCTCACCGCCCTACTCCGGGACGAACACTGAAGCTTTCTTT. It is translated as CASSPPYSGTNTEAFF.

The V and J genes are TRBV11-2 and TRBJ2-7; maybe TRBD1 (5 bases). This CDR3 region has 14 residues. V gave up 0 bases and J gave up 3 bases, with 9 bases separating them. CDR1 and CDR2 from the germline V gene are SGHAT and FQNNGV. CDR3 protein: CASSLDSRDYEQYF. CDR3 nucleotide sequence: TGTGCCAGCAGCTTAGATTCCAGGGACTACGAGCAGTACTTC. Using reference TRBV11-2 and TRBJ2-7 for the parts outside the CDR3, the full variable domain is EAGVAQSPRYKIIEKRQSVAFWCNPISGHATLYWYQQILGQGPKLLIQFQNNGVVDDSQLPKDRFSAERLKGVDSTLKIQPAKLEDSAVYLCASSLDSRDYEQYFGPGTRLTVT.

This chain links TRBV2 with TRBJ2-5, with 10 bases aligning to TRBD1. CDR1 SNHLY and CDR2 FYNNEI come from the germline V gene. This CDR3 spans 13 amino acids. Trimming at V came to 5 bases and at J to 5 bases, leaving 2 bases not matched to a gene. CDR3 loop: CASSQGQGETQYF. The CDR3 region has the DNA TGTGCCAGCAGTCAGGGACAGGGGGAGACCCAGTACTTC.

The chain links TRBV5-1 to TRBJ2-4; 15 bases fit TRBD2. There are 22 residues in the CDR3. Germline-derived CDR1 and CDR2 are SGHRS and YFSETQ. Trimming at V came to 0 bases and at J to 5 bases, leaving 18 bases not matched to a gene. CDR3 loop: CASSLGGVLAGTSGRSQNIQYF. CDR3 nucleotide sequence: TGCGCCAGCAGCTTGGGGGGTGTACTGGCCGGGACTAGCGGGAGGAGTCAAAACATTCAGTACTTC.

The CDR3, as DNA: TGTGCCAGCAGCTTAATCACAGTGAACTATGGCTACACCTTC. Protein product: CASSLITVNYGYTF. The J gene is TRBJ1-2, the V gene TRBV5-6, with D hard to call. Germline CDR1 and CDR2: SGHDT and YYEEEE. V was clipped by 2 bases and J by 2 bases, with 10 bases between them. The CDR3 length is 14 residues.

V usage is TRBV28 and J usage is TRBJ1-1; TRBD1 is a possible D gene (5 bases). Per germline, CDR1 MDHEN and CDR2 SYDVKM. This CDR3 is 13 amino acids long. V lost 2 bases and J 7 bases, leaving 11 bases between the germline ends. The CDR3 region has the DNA TGTGCCAGCAGTTTACCGCGGGGCAATGAAGCTTTCTTT. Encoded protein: CASSLPRGNEAFF.

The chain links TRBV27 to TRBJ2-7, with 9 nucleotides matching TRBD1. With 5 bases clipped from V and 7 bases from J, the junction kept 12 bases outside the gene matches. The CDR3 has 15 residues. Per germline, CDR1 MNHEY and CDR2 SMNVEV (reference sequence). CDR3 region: CASSPGTGPGREQYF. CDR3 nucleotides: TGTGCCAGCAGTCCCGGGACAGGGCCCGGGAGGGAGCAGTACTTC.

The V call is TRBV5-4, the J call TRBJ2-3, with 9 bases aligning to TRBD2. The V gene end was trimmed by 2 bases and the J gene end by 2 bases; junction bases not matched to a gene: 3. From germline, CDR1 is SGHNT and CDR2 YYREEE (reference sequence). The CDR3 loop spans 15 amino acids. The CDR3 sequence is CASSFPSGNTDTQYF. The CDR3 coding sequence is TGTGCCAGCAGCTTCCCTAGCGGGAACACAGATACGCAGTATTTT. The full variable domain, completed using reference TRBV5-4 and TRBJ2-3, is ETGVTQSPTHLIKTRGQQVTLRCSSQSGHNTVSWYQQALGQGPQFIFQYYREEENGRGNFPPRFSGLQFPNYSSELNVNALELDDSALYLCASSFPSGNTDTQYFGPGTRLTVL.

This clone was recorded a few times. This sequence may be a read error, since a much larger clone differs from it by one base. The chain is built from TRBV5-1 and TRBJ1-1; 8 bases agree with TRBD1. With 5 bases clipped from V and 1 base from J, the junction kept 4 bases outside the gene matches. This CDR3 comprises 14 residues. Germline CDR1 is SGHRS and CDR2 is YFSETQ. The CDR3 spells CASRPGTGNTEAFF. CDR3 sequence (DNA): TGCGCCAGCAGACCCGGGACAGGGAACACTGAAGCTTTCTTT.

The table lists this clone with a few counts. CDR3 nucleotides: TGTGCCAGCAGCCCTGGGGACAGGGGCTATAATTCACCCCTCCACTTT. This sequence encodes CASSPGDRGYNSPLHF. This chain uses TRBV11-2 with TRBJ1-6, with 10 bases fitting TRBD1. The CDR3 is 16 residues long. Germline V gene lookup returns CDR1 SGHAT and CDR2 FQNNGV. V lost 5 bases to trimming and J lost 3 bases; unmatched junction nucleotides: 4.